One sample yielded the 29 T cell receptor beta chains listed below, sequenced in a study of blood T cells in healthy people across ages (dated by TCRdb to about 2015). Preparation of the library involved 5' RACE. The instrument was an Illumina HiSeq 2500. A second about 7 to 11 cycle PCR used a sample-barcoded 5' primer and a J-beta primer mix. TCRdb trimmed public reads at Q25 via fastp, called clones via MiXCR and kept in-frame beta chains. Every CDR3 protein is listed once, alongside the most common genes and DNA of its rows. This sample gives more than 1,400,000 distinct CDR3 sequences in total; roughly 40% of them show up just once. In total, the top ten clones hold approximately 7.9% of the sample. The sample consisted of blood. The receptors here all came from a woman between 18 and 30 years old in good health.

The chain has TRBV18 and TRBJ2-3, with a possible D match to TRBD2 (6 bases). Deletions cut 3 bases from V and 0 bases from J, with 10 bases between. In germline, CDR1 is KGHSH, CDR2 LQKENI. The CDR3 spans 15 residues. CDR3 amino acids: CASSPAGLSTDTQYF. In nucleotides, the CDR3 is TGTGCCAGCTCACCGGCGGGGTTAAGCACAGATACGCAGTATTTT.

Of note for this clonotype: Just one base apart from a much larger clone, this may be a read error. The chain uses TRBV25-1 and TRBJ2-1, with TRBD1 as a possible D gene (6 bases). CDR1 is MGHDK and CDR2 is SYGVNS in the germline V gene. With 6 bases removed from V and 10 bases from J, the gap between germline ends came to 16 bases. The CDR3 has 13 residues. The CDR3 here is CASRDDRSYEQFF. The CDR3 DNA reads as TGTGCCAGCAGGGACGACAGGTCCTACGAGCAGTTCTTC.

This clonotype was counted only a few times. The chain joins TRBV25-1 to TRBJ1-6; tentatively, D is TRBD1 (6 bases). Germline loops: CDR1 MGHDK, CDR2 SYGVNS. The CDR3 extends over 14 amino acids. With 6 bases removed from V and 11 bases from J, the gap between germline ends came to 17 bases. For the CDR3, the DNA is TGTGCCAGCAGCCAGACAGGCATAGGGACACCCCTCCACTTT. Residues: CASSQTGIGTPLHF.

Regarding this clonotype: One end of the junction is discordant with germline, which a read error may explain. The gene calls are TRBV3-1 and TRBJ2-3; D is unresolved. CDR1 is LGHDT, CDR2 YNNKEL, per germline (reference sequence). The CDR3 is 14 amino acids. CDR3 loop: CTSSQDLRSEEQYF. The CDR3 DNA reads TGTACCAGCAGCCAAGATTTAAGGTCAGAGGAGCAGTATTTT.

The genes are TRBV20-1 and TRBJ2-1; the D gene is possibly TRBD2 (7 bases). There are 15 residues in the CDR3. From germline, CDR1 is DFQATT and CDR2 SNEGSKA (reference sequence). The germline V and J ends were trimmed by 6 bases and 5 bases, with 20 bases remaining between them. Written as DNA, the CDR3 is TGCAGTGCACACTGGGGGGGCCCAAGGAACAATGAGCAGTTCTTC. Its translation: CSAHWGGPRNNEQFF.

The CDR3 DNA sequence: TGCAGTGCTCAGACAGGGCCCGGGGACTACACCTTC. Residues: CSAQTGPGDYTF. The chain employs TRBV20-1 and TRBJ1-2; 7 bases agree with TRBD1. V gave up 5 bases and J gave up 10 bases; unmatched junction bases: 10. Germline V gives CDR1 DFQATT, CDR2 SNEGSKA (reference sequence). This CDR3 is built from 12 residues.

The table lists this clonotype with a few counts. The rearrangement joins TRBV2 to TRBJ2-1; 9 nucleotides match TRBD2. After removal of 7 bases from V and 6 bases from J, the junction contained 7 bases not matched to a gene. This CDR3 contains 14 residues. Germline CDR1 is SNHLY and CDR2 is FYNNEI. CDR3 in amino acids: CASKLAGVGNEQFF. CDR3 DNA: TGTGCCAGCAAATTAGCGGGGGTTGGCAATGAGCAGTTCTTC.

This clonotype was observed a handful of times. This chain links TRBV21-1 with TRBJ2-1. TRBV21-1 represents a pseudogene. This CDR3 region has 14 residues. For the CDR3, the DNA is TGTGCCAGCAGCAAAGGGTCCAGAACCAATGAGCAGTTCTTC. It yields the protein CASSKGSRTNEQFF.

The rearrangement uses TRBV29-1 and TRBJ1-2, with 8 bases aligning to TRBD1. J was trimmed by 11 bases and V by 4 bases; bases with no gene match: 9. CDR3 length equals 12 residues. Germline CDR1 reads SQVTM; CDR2 reads ANQGSEA. CDR3 loop: CSVGFGQGLYTF. The CDR3 region has the DNA TGCAGCGTTGGATTTGGACAGGGCCTTTACACCTTC.

This clonotype was detected only a few times. The chain joins TRBV5-1 to TRBJ2-7; no firm D call. CDR1 is SGHRS and CDR2 is YFSETQ in the germline V gene. V was trimmed by 0 bases and J by 3 bases, leaving 13 bases between them. The length of the CDR3 is 15 residues. CDR3 DNA: TGCGCCAGCAGCTTGGATACGGTCGACTTCTACGAGCAGTACTTC. This encodes CASSLDTVDFYEQYF.

The chain uses TRBV9 and TRBJ2-5, with 8 nucleotides matching TRBD2. With V trimmed by 4 bases and J by 11 bases, 16 bases remained unmatched. CDR1 SGDLS and CDR2 YYNGEE come from the germline V gene. CDR3 size: 15 residues. The CDR3 nucleotides read TGTGCCAGCAGCCCCGGGACTAGTAGGCACAATGAGCAGTACTTC. The encoded protein is CASSPGTSRHNEQYF. Based on the CDR3 plus reference TRBV9 and TRBJ2-5, the full variable domain is DSGVTQTPKHLITATGQRVTLRCSPRSGDLSVYWYQQSLDQGLQFLIQYYNGEERAKGNILERFSAQQFPDLHSELNLSSLELGDSALYFCASSPGTSRHNEQYFGPGTRLLVL.

The J gene is TRBJ2-7, the V gene TRBV5-6; 7 nucleotides agree with TRBD1. J was trimmed by 3 bases and V by 0 bases; bases with no gene match: 3. CDR3 length: 14 amino acids. Germline CDR1 and CDR2: SGHDT and YYEEEE. CDR3 residues: CASSLDWTGYEQYF. CDR3 sequence (DNA): TGTGCCAGCAGCTTGGATTGGACAGGCTACGAGCAGTACTTC.

Concerning this clonotype: A clone one base away is much larger, so this may be a read error. V gene TRBV20-1 combines with J gene TRBJ2-3; TRBD2 agrees at 11 bases. The J segment lost 6 bases and the V segment lost 8 bases, leaving 13 bases of the junction unmatched. This CDR3 has 15 residues. Per germline, CDR1 DFQATT and CDR2 SNEGSKA (reference sequence). CDR3 in amino acids: CSTPTGLAGSDTQYF. The CDR3, as DNA: TGCAGTACCCCAACAGGACTAGCGGGTAGTGATACGCAGTATTTT.

The rearrangement links TRBV29-1 to TRBJ1-2; 9 bases align to TRBD1. CDR3 length: 15 residues. Germline V gene sequence: CDR1 SQVTM, CDR2 ANQGSEA. J lost 2 bases, V lost 4 bases, and 8 bases had no gene match. Here the CDR3 reads CSVGDRASRNYGYTF. CDR3 nucleotide sequence: TGCAGCGTTGGGGACAGGGCATCCCGAAACTATGGCTACACCTTC. Based on the CDR3 plus reference TRBV29-1 and TRBJ1-2, the full variable domain is SAVISQKPSRDICQRGTSLTIQCQVDSQVTMMFWYRQQPGQSLTLIATANQGSEATYESGFVIDKFPISRPNLTFSTLTVSNMSPEDSSIYLCSVGDRASRNYGYTFGSGTRLTVV.

V usage is TRBV6-5 and J usage is TRBJ2-3; 11 bases agree with TRBD2. The germline V gene encodes CDR1 MNHEY and CDR2 SVGAGI. There are 17 residues in the CDR3. With 4 bases clipped from V and 4 bases from J, the junction kept 10 bases outside the gene matches. Written as DNA, the CDR3 is TGTGCCAGCAGTTCCCGTTTAGCGGGAGGGCCTGCAGATACGCAGTATTTT. Translated: CASSSRLAGGPADTQYF.

As for this clonotype: Germline is not matched at one junction end, which may reflect a read error. CDR3 residues: CATIPPSGGEILDTEAFF. The CDR3 nucleotides read TGTGCCACCATCCCTCCCTCGGGGGGGGAAATATTAGACACTGAGGCTTTCTTT. This sequence joins TRBV7-9 and TRBJ1-1; TRBD1 might be the D (5 bases). CDR1 and CDR2 (germline): SEHNR, FQNEAQ (reference sequence). This CDR3 has 18 residues.

This clonotype has just a few counts. J is TRBJ2-4 and V is TRBV7-9, with 8 bases aligning to TRBD2. The J call may be incorrect, as the DNA end agrees better with TRBJ2-7. There are 14 residues in the CDR3. Germline CDR1 is SEHNR and CDR2 is FQNEAQ (reference sequence). The CDR3 protein is CASSREGGRYEQYF. DNA for the CDR3: TGTGCCAGCAGCCGGGAGGGGGGGCGATACGAGCAGTACTTC.

The sample holds a few counts of this clonotype. The rearrangement uses TRBV20-1 and TRBJ2-5; 7 bases are shared with TRBD2. Germline-derived CDR1 and CDR2 are DFQATT and SNEGSKA (reference sequence). V lost 5 bases, J lost 0 bases, and 6 bases stayed unmatched. The CDR3 contains 14 residues. The CDR3: CSAPRGVYQETQYF. The CDR3 DNA is TGCAGTGCTCCCCGGGGGGTCTACCAAGAGACCCAGTACTTC.

There are a few counts of this clonotype. The V gene is TRBV5-1, the J gene TRBJ2-1, with a weak D call TRBD1 (5 bases). V lost 1 base and J 8 bases, leaving 10 bases between the germline ends. This CDR3 spans 13 amino acids. Germline values: CDR1 SGHRS, CDR2 YFSETQ. CDR3 nucleotides: TGCGCCAGCAGCTTGACCCCCAGGGATGAGCAGTTCTTC. This translates into CASSLTPRDEQFF.

This clonotype was detected a few times. The CDR3 DNA is TGTGCCACCAGTGATTCGACAGGAATAACAGATACGCAGTATTTT. Translating it yields CATSDSTGITDTQYF. The V and J genes are TRBV24-1 and TRBJ2-3; a possible D gene is TRBD1 (6 bases). The germline CDR1 and CDR2 sequences are KGHDR and SFDVKD. Trimming shortened V by 2 bases and J by 3 bases, and 11 bases separated the two germline ends. CDR3 length: 15 residues.

J is TRBJ2-7 and V is TRBV7-2; 10 bases align to TRBD2. This CDR3 is 15 amino acids long. Germline V gene lookup returns CDR1 SGHTA and CDR2 FQGNSA. V was pared by 2 bases and J by 6 bases, with 7 bases of the junction left unmatched. CDR3 sequence: CASSLSGTSVVEQYF. The CDR3 region has the DNA TGTGCCAGCAGCTTATCCGGGACTAGCGTGGTCGAGCAGTACTTC.

This rearrangement joins TRBV28 to TRBJ1-2; D is unresolved. Germline loops: CDR1 MDHEN, CDR2 SYDVKM. CDR3 length: 13 residues. Trimming pared 9 bases from V and 0 bases from J, leaving 11 bases between. CDR3 region: CASPGIANYGYTF. DNA for the CDR3: TGTGCCAGTCCGGGGATAGCTAACTATGGCTACACCTTC.

The V gene is TRBV27, the J gene TRBJ1-6; no reliable D call. V lost 6 bases to trimming and J lost 9 bases, with 9 bases between them. CDR1 and CDR2 (germline): MNHEY, SMNVEV (reference sequence). The CDR3 has 12 amino acids. The CDR3: CASSPQSSPLHF. The DNA for the CDR3 is TGTGCCAGCAGCCCTCAAAGTTCACCCCTCCACTTT.

V gene TRBV7-6 combines with J gene TRBJ1-6; D unclear. Germline lookup yields CDR1 SGHVS and CDR2 FNYEAQ. V was cut by 0 bases and J by 0 bases, with 9 bases left in between. This CDR3 comprises 17 residues. The CDR3 here is CASSLAQSSSYNSPLHF. The CDR3 DNA is TGTGCCAGCAGCTTAGCGCAATCAAGCTCCTATAATTCACCCCTCCACTTT. Looking up the rest from reference TRBV7-6 and TRBJ1-6 gives the full variable domain: GAGVSQSPRYKVTKRGQDVALRCDPISGHVSLYWYRQALGQGPEFLTYFNYEAQQDKSGLPNDRFSAERPEGSISTLTIQRTEQRDSAMYRCASSLAQSSSYNSPLHFGNGTRLTVT.

The chain links TRBV2 to TRBJ1-5; D not resolved. The V gene lost 2 bases and the J gene lost 4 bases, with 12 bases spanning the gap. The germline CDR1 and CDR2 sequences are SNHLY and FYNNEI. The CDR3 has 15 amino acids. The CDR3 loop reads CASSELPPGNQPQHF. CDR3 nucleotides: TGTGCCAGCAGTGAACTTCCCCCCGGGAATCAGCCCCAGCATTTT.

The V and J genes are TRBV10-3 and TRBJ1-2; a weak D match, TRBD1 (5 bases). The CDR3 spans 15 residues. The germline V gene has CDR1 ENHRY and CDR2 SYGVKD. Trimming took 4 bases from V and 3 from J, leaving 15 bases between them. The CDR3 spells CAISGGSGRDYGYTF. The CDR3 nucleotides are TGTGCCATCAGTGGGGGGTCGGGGAGAGACTATGGCTACACCTTC.

This clonotype was counted at least ten times. The rearrangement uses TRBV10-3 and TRBJ1-1; 7 bases are shared with TRBD1. Losses at the gene ends were 2 bases for V and 3 bases for J; bases not matched to a gene: 3. This CDR3 comprises 14 residues. In germline, CDR1 is ENHRY, CDR2 SYGVKD. The DNA for the CDR3 is TGTGCCATCAGTGAGAGGGACAGCGACACTGAAGCTTTCTTT. Translation: CAISERDSDTEAFF.

This chain uses TRBV2 with TRBJ1-5; D may be TRBD1 (5 bases). Trimming left V 6 bases short and J 2 bases short, with 11 bases between. In germline, CDR1 is SNHLY, CDR2 FYNNEI. This CDR3 has 14 residues. CDR3 in DNA: TGTGCCAGCAGGGTCGGGGCAGGCAATCAGCCCCAGCATTTT. Translation: CASRVGAGNQPQHF.

In its sample, this clonotype was seen a few times. The rearrangement joins TRBV6-1 to TRBJ2-7, with TRBD2 matching 10 bases. Germline CDR1 MNHNS, CDR2 SASEGT. This CDR3 has 15 residues. The trim removed 6 bases at V and 4 bases at J, leaving 9 bases unmatched. For the CDR3, the DNA is TGTGCCAGCAGGGCCGACACTAGCGGGAAATACGAGCAGTACTTC. It specifies CASRADTSGKYEQYF.